Presented here are 3 T cell receptor beta chains from one specimen sequenced in a study of prognosis after radiotherapy for stage I lung cancer. Genomic DNA provided the template from which TCR beta CDR3 was amplified by two-round multiplex PCR. Primers specific to each TRBV and TRBJ gene drove first-round PCR. Using its own MiXCR run on the multiplex PCR reads, TCRdb lists one record per CDR3 protein. The sample includes just over 30,000 distinct CDR3 sequences, around 32% of them seen just once. The sequences come from PBMCs, collected before or after stereotactic body radiation therapy (not recorded which). These TCRs come from a donor aged 50 or older with non-small cell lung cancer.

CDR3 DNA: TGTGCCAGCGAGACTCACCTTGATGGGTCATACGAGCAGTACTTC. It encodes CASETHLDGSYEQYF. This rearrangement joins TRBV6-1 to TRBJ2-7; D gene uncertain. CDR3 length equals 15 residues. V lost 8 bases and J 4 bases, leaving 21 bases between the germline ends. Per the germline V gene, CDR1 is MNHNS and CDR2 is SASEGT.

The chain carries TRBV28 and TRBJ2-2; the D gene is possibly TRBD2 (6 bases). Trimming pared 6 bases from V and 0 bases from J, leaving 14 bases between. The V gene's germline CDR1 is MDHEN and CDR2 SYDVKM. The CDR3 is 16 residues long. The CDR3 protein is CASRLAGLANTGELFF. The CDR3, as DNA: TGTGCCAGCAGGTTGGCGGGGCTGGCGAACACCGGGGAGCTGTTTTTT.

About this clonotype itself: Given the absence of the conserved phenylalanine or tryptophan at the CDR3 end, a read error is likely. The chain is built from TRBV10-3 and TRBJ2-1; D not resolved. Trimming pared 0 bases from V and 6 bases from J, leaving 12 bases between. This CDR3 region has 15 residues. CDR1 and CDR2 from the germline V gene are ENHRY and SYGVKD. CDR3 protein: CAISESPRDGNEQFL. The CDR3 bases are TGTGCCATCAGTGAGTCACCCCGTGACGGCAATGAGCAGTTCCTC.